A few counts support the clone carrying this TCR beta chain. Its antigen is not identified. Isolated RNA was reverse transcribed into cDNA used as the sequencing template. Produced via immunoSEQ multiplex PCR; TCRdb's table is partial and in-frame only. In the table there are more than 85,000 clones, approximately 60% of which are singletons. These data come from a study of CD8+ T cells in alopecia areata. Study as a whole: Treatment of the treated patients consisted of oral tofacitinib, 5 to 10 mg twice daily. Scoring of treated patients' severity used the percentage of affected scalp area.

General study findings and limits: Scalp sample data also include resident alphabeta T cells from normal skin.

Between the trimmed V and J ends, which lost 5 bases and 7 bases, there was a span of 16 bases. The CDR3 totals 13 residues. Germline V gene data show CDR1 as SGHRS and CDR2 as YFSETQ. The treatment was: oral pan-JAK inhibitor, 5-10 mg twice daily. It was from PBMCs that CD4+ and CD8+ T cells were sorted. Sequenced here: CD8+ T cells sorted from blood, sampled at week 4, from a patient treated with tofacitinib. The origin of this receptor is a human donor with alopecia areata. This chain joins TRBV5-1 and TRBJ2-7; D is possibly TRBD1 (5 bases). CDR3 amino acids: CASSYPGSREQYF. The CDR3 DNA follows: TGCGCCAGCAGTTACCCAGGGTCGAGGGAGCAGTACTTC.